A single sample is the source of the 18 T cell receptor beta chains below, sequenced in a study of control samples from healthy donors and cancer patients. Clones were read by immunoSEQ multiplex PCR, and TCRdb kept only the in-frame ones, dropping some. The sample has under 200,000 clones, about 94% seen once; the top ten hold roughly 8.4%. Specimen: blood. Receptor source: a woman in her 40s in good health.

V usage is TRBV2 and J usage is TRBJ2-1; TRBD1 aligns across 9 bases. With 7 bases clipped from V and 4 bases from J, the junction kept 11 bases outside the gene matches. The CDR3 runs 16 residues. Germline loops: CDR1 SNHLY, CDR2 FYNNEI. The CDR3 sequence is CASIPSDRGNYNEQFF. The CDR3, as DNA: TGTGCCAGCATACCCTCGGACAGGGGAAATTACAATGAGCAGTTCTTC.

This clone came up once. The rearrangement joins TRBV7-2 to TRBJ2-1, with TRBD1 identical over 7 bases. CDR1 is SGHTA and CDR2 is FQGNSA in the germline V gene. The CDR3 totals 19 residues. J was trimmed by 5 bases and V by 5 bases; bases with no gene match: 21. CDR3 sequence (DNA): TGTGCCAGCAGCCCGAGTCCCCTCTCTGGACAGGCCCCCAACAATGAGCAGTTCTTC. Amino acid sequence: CASSPSPLSGQAPNNEQFF.

CDR3 protein: CASSESGGHAEAFF. As DNA, the CDR3 is TGCGCCAGCAGTGAGTCCGGGGGGCACGCTGAAGCTTTCTTT. This chain links TRBV10-1 with TRBJ1-1; D is possibly TRBD1 (6 bases). The CDR3 loop spans 14 amino acids. The germline CDR1 and CDR2 sequences are WNHNN and SYGVQD (reference sequence). The germline V and J ends were trimmed by 0 bases and 6 bases, with 11 bases remaining between them.

The chain carries TRBV18 and TRBJ1-2; D remains ambiguous. Per germline, CDR1 KGHSH and CDR2 LQKENI. With 1 base removed from V and 0 bases from J, the gap between germline ends came to 12 bases. The CDR3 contains 16 residues. As DNA, the CDR3 is TGTGCCAGCTCACCACTTACGGGAAGAGCTAACTATGGCTACACCTTC. It specifies CASSPLTGRANYGYTF.

The chain is built from TRBV5-4 and TRBJ2-1, with TRBD1 matching over 9 bases. The CDR3 is 16 residues long. Germline lookup yields CDR1 SGHNT and CDR2 YYREEE (reference sequence). V lost 4 bases to trimming and J lost 8 bases; unmatched junction nucleotides: 13. CDR3 protein: CASSPNGQGREHEQFF. The CDR3 DNA follows: TGTGCCAGCAGCCCTAACGGACAGGGGAGGGAGCATGAGCAGTTCTTC.

The rearrangement joins TRBV5-1 to TRBJ1-3; D unresolved. Germline CDR1 and CDR2: SGHRS and YFSETQ. With 6 bases removed from V and 1 base from J, the gap between germline ends came to 14 bases. The CDR3 has 15 residues. The CDR3 here is CASTPDRPSGNTIYF. DNA for the CDR3: TGCGCCAGCACCCCGGACCGACCTTCTGGAAACACCATATATTTT.

This sequence joins TRBV19 and TRBJ2-3, with TRBD1 as a possible D gene (5 bases). The V end lost 6 bases, the J end lost 2 bases, and 9 bases lay between the germline ends. There are 13 residues in the CDR3. Germline lookup yields CDR1 LNHDA and CDR2 SQIVND (reference sequence). The CDR3 DNA reads TGTGCCAGTAGCTACAGGATCACAGATACGCAGTATTTT. Translation gives CASSYRITDTQYF.

V usage is TRBV12-3 or TRBV12-4 and J usage is TRBJ2-7; no reliable D call. V was pared by 3 bases and J by 6 bases, with 6 bases between. There are 11 residues in the CDR3. The CDR3 protein is CASSLVSEQYF. Written as DNA, the CDR3 is TGTGCCAGCAGTTTGGTATCCGAGCAGTACTTC.

The count of this clone is one. This rearrangement joins TRBV21-1 to TRBJ2-2. TRBV21-1 is classified as a pseudogene. The CDR3 is 18 residues long. CDR3: CASPDHPPFKSNTGELFF. In nucleotides, the CDR3 is TGTGCCAGCCCAGACCACCCACCCTTTAAATCGAACACCGGGGAGCTGTTTTTT.

This clone has only one observation. The CDR3 DNA sequence: TGTGCCAGCAGTATGGGGGGAGCTAACTATGGCTACACCTTC. As protein: CASSMGGANYGYTF. The V call is TRBV6-2 or TRBV6-3, the J call TRBJ1-2; tentatively, D is TRBD1 (5 bases). Per germline, CDR1 MNHEY and CDR2 SVGEGT. With 5 bases removed from V and 0 bases from J, the gap between germline ends came to 10 bases. This CDR3 has 14 amino acids.

The chain has TRBV9 and TRBJ2-2; 9 positions match TRBD2. V was pared by 4 bases and J by 4 bases, with 5 bases of the junction left unmatched. The germline V gene encodes CDR1 SGDLS and CDR2 YYNGEE. This CDR3 contains 15 residues. The CDR3: CASSPGLASTGELFF. The CDR3 bases are TGTGCCAGCAGCCCGGGACTAGCCTCCACCGGGGAGCTGTTTTTT. The entire variable domain, with the rest obtained from reference TRBV9 and TRBJ2-2, is as follows: DSGVTQTPKHLITATGQRVTLRCSPRSGDLSVYWYQQSLDQGLQFLIQYYNGEERAKGNILERFSAQQFPDLHSELNLSSLELGDSALYFCASSPGLASTGELFFGEGSRLTVL.

The rearrangement uses TRBV4-1 and TRBJ2-3, with TRBD2 matching over 10 bases. V lost 1 base, J lost 10 bases, and 11 bases stayed unmatched. CDR3 size: 16 residues. Germline lookup yields CDR1 MGHRA and CDR2 YSYEKL. The CDR3: CASSQVLAGRKSPQYF. CDR3 nucleotides: TGCGCCAGCAGCCAAGTACTAGCGGGACGAAAGAGCCCGCAGTATTTT.

This clone turned up a few times. The chain carries TRBV21-1 and TRBJ1-2. TRBV21-1 is a known pseudogene. This CDR3 is built from 16 residues. In DNA, the CDR3 is TGTGCCAGCAGCAAAGGAGGGCGGGGGCCAGGCTATGGCTACACCTTC. It specifies CASSKGGRGPGYGYTF.

This clone was detected once. The chain employs TRBV4-3 and TRBJ1-2; no definite D call. From germline, CDR1 is LGHNA and CDR2 YSLEER. The CDR3 is 16 amino acids. Trimming removed 0 bases at V and 4 bases at J, with 15 bases between. DNA for the CDR3: TGCGCCAGCAGCCAAGAGCCGAGGCCGCTAGGCTATGGCTACACCTTC. This sequence encodes CASSQEPRPLGYGYTF.

This clone has only a few counts. V is TRBV7-3 and J is TRBJ2-2; D remains unclear. The V end was cut by 1 base, the J end by 5 bases, with 5 bases between. The germline V gene encodes CDR1 SGHTA and CDR2 FQGTGA. This CDR3 comprises 13 residues. The CDR3 is CASSLRGTGELFF. As DNA, the CDR3 is TGTGCCAGCAGCTTAAGGGGTACCGGGGAGCTGTTTTTT.

The chain has TRBV5-6 and TRBJ1-2; D is undetermined. The V gene's germline CDR1 is SGHDT and CDR2 YYEEEE. The CDR3 has 13 residues. V lost 3 bases, J lost 8 bases, and 14 bases lay in between. CDR3: CASSYPTAWGYTF. The CDR3 bases are TGTGCCAGCAGCTACCCGACTGCCTGGGGCTACACCTTC.

The gene calls are TRBV11-3 and TRBJ1-1; weak D call: TRBD1 (5 bases). CDR3 length equals 14 residues. Between the trimmed V and J ends, which lost 1 base and 4 bases, there was a span of 10 bases. The germline CDR1 and CDR2 sequences are SGHNT and YENEEA. The CDR3 region has the DNA TGTGCCAGCAGCTTAGCCGCGAGGGGCACTGAAGCTTTCTTT. Translation: CASSLAARGTEAFF.

The count of this clone is one. The chain recombines TRBV7-3 with TRBJ1-2; D is ambiguous. The CDR3 runs 16 residues. The V and J ends lost 5 bases and 4 bases respectively, with 20 bases between them. Per germline, CDR1 SGHTA and CDR2 FQGTGA. CDR3: CASSEGPPGASYGYTF. CDR3 DNA: TGTGCCAGCAGCGAGGGCCCTCCGGGAGCCTCCTATGGCTACACCTTC.